This T cell receptor beta chain was documented in a study of blood T cell repertoires in COVID-19 (dated by TCRdb to the early 2020s). Notes on the research overall: Collaborator samples came from the United States, Italy and Spain and covered acute and convalescent phases of COVID-19. The material from the prospective study consisted of cDNA or gDNA derived from T cells, B-cell-depleted T cells, or PBMCs. Samples were obtained from the ongoing ImmuneRACE study (first 160 participants) and from over a thousand subjects provided by 6 global collaborators. Deeply sampled blood TCRbeta repertoires from subjects exposed to, actively infected with, or recovered from COVID-19 were included in the dataset. Nearly every sample came with metadata listing a de-identified subject ID, COVID-19 status, age in years and sex. Where HLA class I and class II types were available, the types were taken from metadata supplied by the sample provider, not from assay-based typing. A freely available public database, intended as a resource for researchers studying the immune response to SARS-CoV-2, is where the repertoires were released.

Enrolling through a virtual design, the prospective study's participants ranged in age from roughly 18 to 95 years and lived across 24 United States geographic areas. In the prospective study, cohorts were assigned on the basis of participant-reported clinical history obtained from a screening survey and a study questionnaire. For ImmuneRACE Cohort 3, a participant was defined as recovered based on two consecutive negative NP/OP PCR tests, clearance by a healthcare professional, or resolution of symptoms. Each participant in the prospective study had whole blood, serum and a nasopharyngeal or oropharyngeal swab collected by mobile phlebotomists. Over a roughly 2-month period, participants in the prospective study had the option of providing additional blood draws and questionnaires. Before DNA extraction, blood samples from the prospective study were shipped at room temperature or frozen. TCRbeta CDR3 regions were amplified from genomic DNA by means of the immunoSEQ Assay, a bias-controlled multiplex PCR. The original methods were these. Within the assay, amplification of reference gene primers was used to estimate how many nucleated cells each sample contained. Sequence reads were collapsed and filtered to measure the absolute abundance of every unique TCRbeta CDR3 rearrangement. For each sample, productive Simpson clonality was calculated as the square root of Simpson's diversity index across productive rearrangements. TCRdb took this table from immuneACCESS and kept in-frame rearrangements with V and J called. Such tables lack part of the clones; where checked against another copy, unresolved V genes explain under half of the gap, and the rest is unexplained. The DNA gave D and trimming, while V, J and clone size come from that table. Here the sample has about 180,000 clones; roughly 85% occur a single time. The ten largest clones add up to roughly 9% of the sample.

Study-level results and caveats: How much clinical and demographic metadata was included differed by source and by participant, and the metadata was provided uncurated.

Germline trimming: 7 bases from V, 7 bases from J; junction bases outside gene matches: 10. In the germline V gene, CDR1 corresponds to MDHEN and CDR2 to SYDVKM. The CDR3 contains 14 residues, cysteine and phenylalanine counted. The retained sequence is limited to the CDR3, 42 bases, with the frame set at the first base. On this clone itself: Which antigen it targets is not known. No quality values exist for individual bases; no much larger clone is one base distant.

Sequencing used PBMCs or T cells enriched from blood (not recorded which). The rearranged chain carries TRBV28 and TRBJ1-5, with TRBD1 identical over 7 junction bases. This TCR came from a woman between 18 and 29 years old who had recovered from COVID-19. The CDR3 has the sequence CASTAGTAGQPQHF. In nucleotide form, the sequence is TGTGCCAGCACTGCAGGGACAGCTGGGCAGCCCCAGCATTTT.